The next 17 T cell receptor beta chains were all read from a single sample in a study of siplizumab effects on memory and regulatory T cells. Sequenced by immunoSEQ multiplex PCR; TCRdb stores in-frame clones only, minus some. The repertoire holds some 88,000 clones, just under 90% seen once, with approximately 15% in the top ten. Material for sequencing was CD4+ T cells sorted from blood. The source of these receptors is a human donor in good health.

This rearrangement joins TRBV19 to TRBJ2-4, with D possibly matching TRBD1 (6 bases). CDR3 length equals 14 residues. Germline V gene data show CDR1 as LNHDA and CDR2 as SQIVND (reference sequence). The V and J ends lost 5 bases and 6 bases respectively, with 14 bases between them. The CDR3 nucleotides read TGTGCCAGTAGTTGGGCAGGGGCGATAAACATTCAGTACTTC. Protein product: CASSWAGAINIQYF.

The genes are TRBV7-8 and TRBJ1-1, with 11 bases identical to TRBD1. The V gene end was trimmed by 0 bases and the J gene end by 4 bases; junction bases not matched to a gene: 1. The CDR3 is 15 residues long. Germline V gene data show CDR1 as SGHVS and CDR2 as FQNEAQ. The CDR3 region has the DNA TGTGCCAGCAGCTTAGCAGGGACAGGGGGCACTGAAGCTTTCTTT. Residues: CASSLAGTGGTEAFF.

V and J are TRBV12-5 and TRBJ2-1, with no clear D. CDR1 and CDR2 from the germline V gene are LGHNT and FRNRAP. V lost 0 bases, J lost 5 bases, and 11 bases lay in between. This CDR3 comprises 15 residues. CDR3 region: CASGLVPEFNNEQFF. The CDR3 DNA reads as TGTGCTAGTGGTTTGGTCCCGGAGTTTAACAATGAGCAGTTCTTC. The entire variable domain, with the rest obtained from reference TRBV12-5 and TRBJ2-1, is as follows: DARVTQTPRHKVTEMGQEVTMRCQPILGHNTVFWYRQTMMQGLELLAYFRNRAPLDDSGMPKDRFSAEMPDATLATLKIQPSEPRDSAVYFCASGLVPEFNNEQFFGPGTRLTVL.

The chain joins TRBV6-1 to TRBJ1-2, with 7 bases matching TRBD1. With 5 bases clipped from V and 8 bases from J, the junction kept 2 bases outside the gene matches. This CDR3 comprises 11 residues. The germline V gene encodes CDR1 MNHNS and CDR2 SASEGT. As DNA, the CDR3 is TGTGCCAGCAGTCCAGGGGGAGGCTACACCTTC. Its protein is CASSPGGGYTF.

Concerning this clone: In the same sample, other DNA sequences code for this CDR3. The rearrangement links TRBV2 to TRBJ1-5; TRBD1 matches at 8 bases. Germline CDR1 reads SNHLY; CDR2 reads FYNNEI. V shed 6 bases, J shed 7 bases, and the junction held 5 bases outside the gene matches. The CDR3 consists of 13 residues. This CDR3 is CASRGTGDQPQHF. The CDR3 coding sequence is TGTGCCAGCAGAGGGACAGGCGACCAGCCCCAGCATTTT.

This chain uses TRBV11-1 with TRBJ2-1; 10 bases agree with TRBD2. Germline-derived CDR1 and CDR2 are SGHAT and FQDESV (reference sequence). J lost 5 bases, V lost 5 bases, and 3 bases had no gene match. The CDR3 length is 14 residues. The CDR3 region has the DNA TGTGCCAGCAGCAAGCGGGAGGGCCACAATGAGCAGTTCTTC. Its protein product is CASSKREGHNEQFF.

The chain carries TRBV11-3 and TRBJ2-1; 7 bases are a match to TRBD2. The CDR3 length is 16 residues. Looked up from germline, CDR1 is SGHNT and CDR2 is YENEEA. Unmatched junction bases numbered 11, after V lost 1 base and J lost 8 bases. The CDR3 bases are TGTGCCAGCAGCTTAGTGTCCATACGGACTAGTCATGAGCAGTTCTTC. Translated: CASSLVSIRTSHEQFF.

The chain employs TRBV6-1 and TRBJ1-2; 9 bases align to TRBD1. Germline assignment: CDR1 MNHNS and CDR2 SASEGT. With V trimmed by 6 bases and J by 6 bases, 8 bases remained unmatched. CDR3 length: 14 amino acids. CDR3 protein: CASSLTGGVHGYTF. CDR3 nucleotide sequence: TGTGCCAGCAGCCTGACAGGGGGAGTTCATGGCTACACCTTC.

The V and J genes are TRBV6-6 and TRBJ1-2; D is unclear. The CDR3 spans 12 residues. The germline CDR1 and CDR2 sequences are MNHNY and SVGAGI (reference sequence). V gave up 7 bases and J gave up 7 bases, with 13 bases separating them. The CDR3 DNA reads TGTGCCAGCAACGGGATGGCGGGTGGCTACACCTTC. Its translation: CASNGMAGGYTF.

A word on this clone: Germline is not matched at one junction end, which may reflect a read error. CDR3 sequence (DNA): TGTGCCAGCAGCCTAGCTGTCGAAACGCAGTATTTT. Amino acid sequence: CASSLAVETQYF. The gene calls are TRBV7-9 and TRBJ2-3, with D possibly matching TRBD2 (5 bases). Germline loops: CDR1 SEHNR, CDR2 FQNEAQ (reference sequence). The CDR3 contains 12 residues.

The CDR3 region has the DNA TGTGCCAGCAGGTTCGGGGCGAACACTGAAGCTTTCTTT. It is translated as CASRFGANTEAFF. V gene TRBV7-6 combines with J gene TRBJ1-1; D perhaps matches TRBD1 (5 bases). This CDR3 has 13 amino acids. The germline CDR1 and CDR2 sequences are SGHVS and FNYEAQ. With 6 bases removed from V and 1 base from J, the gap between germline ends came to 9 bases.

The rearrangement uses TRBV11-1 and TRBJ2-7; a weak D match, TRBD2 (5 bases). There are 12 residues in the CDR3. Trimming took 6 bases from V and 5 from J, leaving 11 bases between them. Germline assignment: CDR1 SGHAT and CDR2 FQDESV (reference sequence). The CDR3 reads CASRSSGNEQYF. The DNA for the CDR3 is TGTGCCAGCAGATCCTCGGGAAACGAGCAGTACTTC.

DNA for the CDR3: TGTGCCAGCAGCTTAAGTCGTCGGCAGGGGGTACACGAGCAGTACTTC. Translation gives CASSLSRRQGVHEQYF. This chain links TRBV7-2 with TRBJ2-7; 7 positions match TRBD1. CDR1 and CDR2 from the germline V gene are SGHTA and FQGNSA. V lost 2 bases, J lost 5 bases, and 12 bases stayed unmatched. The CDR3 loop spans 16 amino acids.

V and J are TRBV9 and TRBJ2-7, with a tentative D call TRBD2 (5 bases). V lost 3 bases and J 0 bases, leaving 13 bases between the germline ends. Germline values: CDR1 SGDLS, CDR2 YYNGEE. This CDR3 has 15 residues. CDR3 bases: TGTGCCAGCAGCGCATCTAGCTTGTCCTCCTACGAGCAGTACTTC. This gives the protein CASSASSLSSYEQYF. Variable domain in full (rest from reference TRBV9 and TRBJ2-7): DSGVTQTPKHLITATGQRVTLRCSPRSGDLSVYWYQQSLDQGLQFLIQYYNGEERAKGNILERFSAQQFPDLHSELNLSSLELGDSALYFCASSASSLSSYEQYFGPGTRLTVT.

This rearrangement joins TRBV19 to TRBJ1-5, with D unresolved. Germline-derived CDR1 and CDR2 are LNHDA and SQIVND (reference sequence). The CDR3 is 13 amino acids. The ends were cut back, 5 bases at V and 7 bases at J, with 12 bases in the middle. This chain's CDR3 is CASSGTVAQPQHF. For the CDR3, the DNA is TGTGCCAGTAGTGGAACGGTAGCGCAGCCCCAGCATTTT.

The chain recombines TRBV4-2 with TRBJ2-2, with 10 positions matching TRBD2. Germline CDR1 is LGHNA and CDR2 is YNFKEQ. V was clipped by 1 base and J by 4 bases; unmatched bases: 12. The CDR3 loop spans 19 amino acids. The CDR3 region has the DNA TGTGCCAGCAGCCAAGGGACAGCGGGAGGGCCGTTTGGCACCGGGGAGCTGTTTTTT. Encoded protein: CASSQGTAGGPFGTGELFF.

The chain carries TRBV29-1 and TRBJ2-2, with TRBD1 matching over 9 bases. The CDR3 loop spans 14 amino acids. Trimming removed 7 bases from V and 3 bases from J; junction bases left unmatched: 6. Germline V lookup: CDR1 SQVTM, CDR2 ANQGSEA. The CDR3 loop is CSARQGGDTGELFF. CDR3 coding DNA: TGCAGCGCGCGACAGGGGGGGGACACCGGGGAGCTGTTTTTT.